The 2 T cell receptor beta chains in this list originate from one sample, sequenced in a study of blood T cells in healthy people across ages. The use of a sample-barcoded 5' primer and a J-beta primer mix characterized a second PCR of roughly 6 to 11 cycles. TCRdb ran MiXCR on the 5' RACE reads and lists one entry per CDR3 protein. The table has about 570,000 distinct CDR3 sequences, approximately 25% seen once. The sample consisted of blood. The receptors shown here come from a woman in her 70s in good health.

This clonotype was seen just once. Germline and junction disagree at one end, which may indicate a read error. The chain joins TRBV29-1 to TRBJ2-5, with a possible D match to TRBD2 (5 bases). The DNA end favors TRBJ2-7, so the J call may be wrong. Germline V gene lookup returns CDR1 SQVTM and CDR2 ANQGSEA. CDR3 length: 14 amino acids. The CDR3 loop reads CSVEDRSGGYEQYF. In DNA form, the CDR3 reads TGCAGCGTCGAAGATCGAAGCGGAGGATACGAGCAGTACTTC.

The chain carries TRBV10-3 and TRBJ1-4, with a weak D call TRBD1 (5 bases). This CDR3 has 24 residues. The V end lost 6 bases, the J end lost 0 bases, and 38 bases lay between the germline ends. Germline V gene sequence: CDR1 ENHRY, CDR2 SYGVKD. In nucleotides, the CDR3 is TGTGCCATCAGCCTGTCCCAGCTCCCGGGACCCGGGGAATACGAGTGGGCAACTAATGAAAAACTGTTTTTT. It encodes CAISLSQLPGPGEYEWATNEKLFF.